What follows describes a single T cell receptor (beta chain). J was trimmed by 6 bases and V by 0 bases; bases with no gene match: 11. Germline assignment: CDR1 SEHNR and CDR2 FQNEAQ (reference sequence). The CDR3 spans 17 residues. The data originate from a study of technical replicates of blood from a handful of donors. Assay used: immunoSEQ multiplex PCR; TCRdb lists only in-frame clones, some missing. The sample holds tens of thousands of clones; just over 90% are singletons and the top ten take roughly 0.26%. The sequenced material came from T cells isolated from PBMCs. The rearrangement uses TRBV7-9 and TRBJ2-1; 7 bases match TRBD1. The TCR was taken from a human donor in good health. The CDR3 is CASSLALTGEGVNEQFF. CDR3 coding DNA: TGTGCCAGCAGCTTAGCGCTCACAGGGGAAGGGGTCAATGAGCAGTTCTTC.